This TCR beta chain was identified during a study of T cells after yellow fever vaccination. Looking at the study overall: Sorting of the EM, EMRA, CM and Tscm memory subsets was carried out using CD3, CD45RA, CCR7 and CD95.

Trimming took 0 bases from V and 6 from J; bases not matched to a gene: 4. This CDR3 is built from 15 residues. Germline-derived CDR1 and CDR2 are LGHNA and YSLEER. This clonotype was recorded many times. Production of TCR cDNA was by 5'RACE template switching, which also added a universal primer site and UMIs. TCRdb itself ran the 5' RACE reads through MiXCR, one entry per CDR3 protein. Of some 48,000 distinct CDR3 sequences in the sample, 5.5% to 7.5% were seen once. The sample consisted of PBMCs, either bulk or a sorted T-cell subset (CD4+, CD8+, memory, or dextramer-sorted; not recorded which), taken 45 days after the yellow fever booster vaccination. This clonotype was obtained from a man aged 25-45 years who received the YFV17D yellow fever vaccine. The chain combines TRBV4-3 with TRBJ2-1, with 8 bases that match TRBD2. In DNA form, the CDR3 reads TGCGCCAGCAGCCAAGAATGGGCGGGAGGCAATGAGCAGTTCTTC. Protein sequence: CASSQEWAGGNEQFF.